The 19 T cell receptor beta chains below all came from one sample that was sequenced in a study of shared clonotypes between healthy human individuals. Terminally differentiated effector memory CD45RA+ cells were excluded by CCR7 positive selection of CD45RO-negative cells. Sequencing was performed with immunoSEQ multiplex PCR; in TCRdb, only in-frame clones are kept and a portion is missing. The sample shows 1.5 million to 2.5 million clones, about 95% of them seen only once. Sequences were obtained from naive CD8+ T cells sorted from blood. The receptor set was obtained from a man younger than 35 in good health.

Notes on this clone: Other DNA sequences within the sample encode an identical CDR3. This chain uses TRBV19 with TRBJ2-7; 9 nucleotides match TRBD1. The CDR3 extends over 15 amino acids. Germline values: CDR1 LNHDA, CDR2 SQIVND (reference sequence). V dropped 2 bases and J dropped 3; count of bases not matched to a gene: 5. The CDR3 DNA follows: TGTGCCAGTAGTATATCCGGGACAGGGAGCTACGAGCAGTACTTC. As protein: CASSISGTGSYEQYF.

The chain is built from TRBV7-3 and TRBJ2-1; 12 nucleotides match TRBD1. Unmatched junction bases numbered 4, after V lost 2 bases and J lost 8 bases. CDR1 and CDR2 (germline): SGHTA, FQGTGA. This CDR3 has 15 amino acids. CDR3 loop: CASSLLGTGGDEQFF. The CDR3 DNA sequence: TGTGCCAGCAGCTTACTGGGGACAGGGGGCGATGAGCAGTTCTTC.

This rearrangement joins TRBV6-5 to TRBJ1-5; D unclear. Trimming stripped 2 bases from V and 1 base from J, with 12 bases between. This CDR3 has 16 amino acids. From germline, CDR1 is MNHEY and CDR2 SVGAGI. DNA of the CDR3: TGTGCCAGCAGTTACGGAAGAGGGATCAGCAATCAGCCCCAGCATTTT. Protein: CASSYGRGISNQPQHF.

The chain joins TRBV7-9 to TRBJ1-1, with TRBD1 identical over 7 bases. V lost 4 bases, J lost 1 base, and 9 bases stayed unmatched. This CDR3 is 16 amino acids long. Germline lookup yields CDR1 SEHNR and CDR2 FQNEAQ (reference sequence). The CDR3 here is CASSSPTQGKNTEAFF. In DNA, the CDR3 is TGTGCCAGCAGCTCTCCTACACAGGGGAAGAACACTGAAGCTTTCTTT.

For the CDR3, the DNA is TGTGCCAGTAGTATCCAAGAGGAGGGACAGCTATACTTC. Encoded protein: CASSIQEEGQLYF. The J gene is TRBJ2-7, the V gene TRBV19; D may be TRBD1 (7 bases). V lost 3 bases and J lost 13, with 19 bases in between. This CDR3 has 13 amino acids. Germline loops: CDR1 LNHDA, CDR2 SQIVND (reference sequence).

The sample holds one count of this clone. The CDR3 spells CATSRPGFDYEQYF. CDR3 bases: TGTGCCACCAGCAGGCCGGGATTTGACTACGAGCAGTACTTC. J is TRBJ2-7 and V is TRBV15, with D possibly matching TRBD2 (5 bases). V was trimmed by 3 bases and J by 3 bases, leaving 12 bases between them. The CDR3 is made up of 14 amino acids. Germline V gives CDR1 LNHNV, CDR2 YYDKDF (reference sequence).

The gene calls are TRBV6-1 and TRBJ1-1; 8 bases are a match to TRBD1. Germline trimming cut 2 bases from V and 0 bases from J; bases unmatched to any gene: 8. The CDR3 totals 17 residues. Germline CDR1 MNHNS, CDR2 SASEGT. CDR3 sequence (DNA): TGTGCCAGCAGTGAATGGGACAGGCCCCCTATGAACACTGAAGCTTTCTTT. Protein product: CASSEWDRPPMNTEAFF.

V usage is TRBV28 and J usage is TRBJ2-1; TRBD2 matches at 10 bases. The CDR3 runs 17 residues. Germline-derived CDR1 and CDR2 are MDHEN and SYDVKM. The J segment lost 0 bases and the V segment lost 8 bases, leaving 10 bases of the junction unmatched. The CDR3 loop reads CASCLAGVSSSYNEQFF. The CDR3 DNA reads as TGTGCCAGCTGCCTAGCGGGGGTCTCGAGCTCCTACAATGAGCAGTTCTTC.

The chain joins TRBV6-5 to TRBJ1-6, with D possibly TRBD1 on 6 matching bases. Germline assignment: CDR1 MNHEY and CDR2 SVGAGI. V was trimmed by 2 bases and J by 8 bases, leaving 16 bases between them. The CDR3 runs 16 residues. In DNA form, the CDR3 reads TGTGCCAGCAGTTACCTTAGCAGGGACATTTATTCACCCCTCCACTTT. Protein product: CASSYLSRDIYSPLHF.

Comment on this clone: This same CDR3 is encoded by further DNA sequences in the sample. The CDR3 loop reads CASSHLTGELFF. In DNA form, the CDR3 reads TGCGCCAGCAGCCATTTAACCGGGGAGCTGTTTTTT. The genes are TRBV4-1 and TRBJ2-2; D is uncertain. The CDR3 totals 12 residues. Trimming removed 3 bases at V and 5 bases at J, with 4 bases between. Germline loops: CDR1 MGHRA, CDR2 YSYEKL.

The chain has TRBV29-1 and TRBJ1-1; no reliable D call. V lost 0 bases and J lost 4, with 18 bases in between. There are 16 residues in the CDR3. Germline V gene lookup returns CDR1 SQVTM and CDR2 ANQGSEA. The CDR3 loop reads CSVEDLVGYGSTEAFF. DNA for the CDR3: TGCAGCGTTGAAGATCTTGTGGGCTATGGTAGCACTGAAGCTTTCTTT.

With respect to this clone: The junction differs from germline at one of its ends, possibly a read error. J is TRBJ1-5 and V is TRBV4-1, with TRBD1 matching 10 bases. CDR1 MGHRA and CDR2 YSYEKL come from the germline V gene. The CDR3 sequence is 18 residues long. The CDR3 protein is CASSQGQGGTYSNQPQHF. CDR3 nucleotide sequence: TGCGCCAGCAGTCAAGGACAGGGGGGGACATATAGCAATCAGCCCCAGCATTTT.

The V call is TRBV13, the J call TRBJ2-5; the D gene could be TRBD1 or TRBD2 (5 bases each). The V gene lost 5 bases and the J gene lost 5 bases, with 15 bases spanning the gap. In germline, CDR1 is PRHDT, CDR2 FYEKMQ (reference sequence). CDR3 length equals 14 residues. The CDR3 DNA follows: TGTGCCAGCAGCGCCCGGGACGCGAGGGAGACCCAGTACTTC. Translating it yields CASSARDARETQYF.

The chain joins TRBV5-6 to TRBJ2-3; 9 bases fit TRBD2. V shed 1 base and J 2 bases; nucleotides not matched to a gene: 5. The CDR3 has 16 residues. Per the germline V gene, CDR1 is SGHDT and CDR2 is YYEEEE. Here the CDR3 DNA reads TGTGCCAGCAGCTTGTCGGGACTAGCCCTCACAGATACGCAGTATTTT. Protein sequence: CASSLSGLALTDTQYF.

The chain joins TRBV27 to TRBJ2-5; 7 bases are shared with TRBD2. Germline lookup yields CDR1 MNHEY and CDR2 SMNVEV (reference sequence). V shed 3 bases, J shed 5 bases, and the junction held 6 bases outside the gene matches. CDR3 length equals 14 residues. Written as DNA, the CDR3 is TGTGCCAGCAGTTTTGGTGGGGGGGACGAGACCCAGTACTTC. As protein: CASSFGGGDETQYF.

The rearrangement links TRBV7-9 to TRBJ2-2; 8 nucleotides agree with TRBD2. Unmatched junction bases numbered 13, after V lost 7 bases and J lost 6 bases. This CDR3 contains 16 residues. Germline V CDR1 and CDR2: SEHNR, FQNEAQ (reference sequence). The CDR3 nucleotides are TGTGCCAGCACCCGGAGGGCAGCGGGAGTCTCCGGGGAGCTGTTTTTT. Its translation is CASTRRAAGVSGELFF.

V usage is TRBV7-3 and J usage is TRBJ2-5; weak D call: TRBD2 (5 bases). V was clipped by 5 bases and J by 3 bases, with 16 bases between them. The germline gives CDR1 SGHTA, CDR2 FQGTGA. This CDR3 is 15 amino acids long. The CDR3 protein is CASSALGEGKETQYF. The DNA of the CDR3 is TGTGCCAGCAGCGCCCTTGGCGAGGGAAAAGAGACCCAGTACTTC. Supplemented by reference TRBV7-3 and TRBJ2-5, the full variable domain reads GAGVSQTPSNKVTEKGKYVELRCDPISGHTALYWYRQSLGQGPEFLIYFQGTGAADDSGLPNDRFFAVRPEGSVSTLKIQRTERGDSAVYLCASSALGEGKETQYFGPGTRLLVL.

V usage is TRBV4-1 and J usage is TRBJ1-2; 9 nucleotides line up with TRBD1. The CDR3 spans 18 residues. The V segment lost 0 bases and the J segment 8 bases; nucleotides outside the gene matches: 16. Germline lookup yields CDR1 MGHRA and CDR2 YSYEKL. CDR3 coding DNA: TGCGCCAGCAGCCAAGACCAGGAACAGGGGGCCGCCGGGGAGGGCTACACCTTC. This codes for CASSQDQEQGAAGEGYTF.

The chain has TRBV9 and TRBJ1-3; D gene ambiguous. The CDR3 length is 13 residues. The germline V and J ends were trimmed by 1 base and 1 base, with 3 bases remaining between them. Germline V lookup: CDR1 SGDLS, CDR2 YYNGEE. The CDR3, as DNA: TGTGCCAGCAGCGTAAAATCTGGAAACACCATATATTTT. It is translated as CASSVKSGNTIYF.